The T cell receptor (beta chain) under discussion was sequenced for a study of human T cells and chemical hapten exposure. The wider study: While the approximately 25-week study was under way, patients received diphenylcyclopropenone on the scalp every week.

Authors' data handling: Per-sample TCR counts ranged from roughly 20,000 to 700,000, median roughly 87,000. Via MiXCR, TCRdb re-called the RACE reads, giving one row per CDR3 protein. The V and J calls come from TCRdb's annotation, not from the publication. Altogether roughly 180,000 distinct CDR3 sequences are present, about a fifth being singletons, with the ten largest covering about 6.7%. Note on this clonotype: Sequence at one end of the junction differs from germline and may be a read error.

Germline-derived CDR1 and CDR2 are SQVTM and ANQGSEA. This CDR3 region has 11 residues. The time point was: patch test 1, 2 weeks after DPC sensitization. Stated treatment: therapeutic diphenylcyclopropenone sensitization with weekly scalp DPC. V usage is TRBV29-1 and J usage is TRBJ2-2; the D is unclear. The sequenced sample was whole blood, obtained in connection with sensitization to the hapten diphenylcyclopropenone (DPC). The receptor was derived from a woman between 45 and 65 years old with alopecia areata. Some clones in this sample may be carry-over from other donors' samples. The CDR3: CSVANPGELFF. CDR3 DNA: TGCAGCGTTGCGAACCCCGGGGAGCTGTTTTTT.